One and the same sample provided the 4 T cell receptor beta chains below, sequenced in a study of T cells in Graves' hyperthyroidism and ophthalmopathy. Using RNA transcripts as the source, TCR beta CDR3 regions were amplified. TCR CDR3 underwent first-round RT-PCR with the HTBI primer set. TCRdb redid the calling of the multiplex PCR reads with MiXCR, one entry per CDR3 protein. The sample consists of about 400,000 distinct CDR3 sequences, about a sixth of them appearing once. The sequencing sample was made of blood. Receptors originate from a woman younger than 35 with Graves' hyperthyroidism.

This clonotype was picked up many times. The genes are TRBV27 and TRBJ1-2, with 7 bases matching TRBD1. The J segment lost 2 bases and the V segment lost 5 bases, leaving 8 bases of the junction unmatched. The length of the CDR3 is 15 residues. Germline V lookup: CDR1 MNHEY, CDR2 SMNVEV (reference sequence). DNA of the CDR3: TGTGCCAGCAGTCCAGGGACAGAAGAGAACTATGGCTACACCTTC. The encoded protein is CASSPGTEENYGYTF.

This clonotype was detected many times. V gene TRBV3-1 combines with J gene TRBJ2-7; D is unresolved. With 1 base removed from V and 6 bases from J, the gap between germline ends came to 7 bases. The CDR3 runs 12 residues. The V gene's germline CDR1 is LGHDT and CDR2 YNNKEL (reference sequence). CDR3: CASSQVFGEQYF. The DNA for the CDR3 is TGTGCCAGCAGCCAAGTCTTCGGCGAGCAGTACTTC.

This clonotype was detected many times. The chain carries TRBV20-1 and TRBJ2-1; 7 bases map to TRBD2. Germline CDR1 DFQATT, CDR2 SNEGSKA (reference sequence). This CDR3 has 14 amino acids. Trimming at V came to 5 bases and at J to 4 bases, leaving 8 bases not matched to a gene. The CDR3 spells CSALGTTRYNEQFF. CDR3 bases: TGCAGTGCTCTAGGGACTACCCGTTACAATGAGCAGTTCTTC.

The CDR3: CASSLGTGDTIYF. The CDR3 DNA is TGTGCCAGCAGCTTAGGAACAGGGGACACCATATATTTT. The chain couples TRBV7-9 to TRBJ1-3; TRBD1 aligns across 7 bases. After removal of 1 base from V and 8 bases from J, the junction contained 2 bases not matched to a gene. The length of the CDR3 is 13 residues. The germline V gene has CDR1 SEHNR and CDR2 FQNEAQ (reference sequence).